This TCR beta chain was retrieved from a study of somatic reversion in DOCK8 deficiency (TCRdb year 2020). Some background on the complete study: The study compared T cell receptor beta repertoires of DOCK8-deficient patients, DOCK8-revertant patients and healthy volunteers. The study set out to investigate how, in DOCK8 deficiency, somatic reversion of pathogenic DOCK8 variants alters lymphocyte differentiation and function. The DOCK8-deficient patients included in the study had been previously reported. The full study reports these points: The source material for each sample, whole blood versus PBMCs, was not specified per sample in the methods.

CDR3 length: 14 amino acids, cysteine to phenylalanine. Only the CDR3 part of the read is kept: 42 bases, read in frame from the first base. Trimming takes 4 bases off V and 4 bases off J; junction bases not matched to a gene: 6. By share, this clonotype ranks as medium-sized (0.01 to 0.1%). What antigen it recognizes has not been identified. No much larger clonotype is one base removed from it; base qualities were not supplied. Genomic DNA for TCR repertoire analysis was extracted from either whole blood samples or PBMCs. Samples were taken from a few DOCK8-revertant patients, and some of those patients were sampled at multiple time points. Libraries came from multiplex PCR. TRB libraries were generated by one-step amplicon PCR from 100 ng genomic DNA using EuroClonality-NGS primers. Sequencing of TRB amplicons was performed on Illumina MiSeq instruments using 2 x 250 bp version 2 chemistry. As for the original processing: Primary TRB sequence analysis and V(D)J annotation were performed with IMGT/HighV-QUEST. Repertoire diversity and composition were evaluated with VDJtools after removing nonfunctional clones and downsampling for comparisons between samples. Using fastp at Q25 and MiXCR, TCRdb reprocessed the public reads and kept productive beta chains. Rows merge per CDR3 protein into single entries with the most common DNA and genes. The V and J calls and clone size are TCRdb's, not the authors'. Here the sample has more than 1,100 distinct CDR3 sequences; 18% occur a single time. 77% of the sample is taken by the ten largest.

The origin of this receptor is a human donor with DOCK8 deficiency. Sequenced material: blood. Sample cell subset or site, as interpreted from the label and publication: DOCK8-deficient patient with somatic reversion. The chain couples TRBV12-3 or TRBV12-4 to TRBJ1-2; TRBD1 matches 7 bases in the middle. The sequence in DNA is TGTGCCAGCAGTTGGACAGGCAGTACCTATGGCTACACCTTC. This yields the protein CASSWTGSTYGYTF.